This T cell receptor beta chain was recovered during a study of Graves' ophthalmopathy and Graves' hyperthyroidism. Overall study: The study drew peripheral blood at initial diagnosis, before any treatment. Regarding the study as a whole: It was with around 71% sensitivity and approximately 75% specificity that the model predicted ophthalmopathy progression.

Hyperthyroidism cases were recent diagnoses of under 2 months' duration in people aged 18 to 65. Germline V gene data show CDR1 as MNHEY and CDR2 as SVGEGT. The CDR3 length is 13 residues. V was trimmed by 7 bases and J by 4 bases, leaving 13 bases between them. A word on this clonotype: The antigen is undetermined.

The sequenced template was RNA, covering the TCR beta CDR3 region. RT-PCR was first run with HTBI primers, then multiplex PCR in a second round. TCRdb ran MiXCR on the multiplex PCR reads and lists one entry per CDR3 protein. The profile shows around 400,000 distinct CDR3 sequences, around a fifth of them singletons. The chain employs TRBV6-2 or TRBV6-3 and TRBJ1-2, with D maybe TRBD1 (5 bases). The specimen was peripheral blood. This clonotype originated in a woman under 30 with stable Graves' hyperthyroidism. The CDR3 spells CASKAGLVYGYTF. Written as DNA, the CDR3 is TGTGCCAGCAAAGCGGGGCTAGTCTATGGCTACACCTTC.